This T cell receptor (beta chain) was recorded in a study of post-analysis software for immune sequencing data. To note about this clonotype: Its antigen is not known. Its ends do not fully match the called genes, so a read error is possible.

Study outcomes and limitations: In patients, TRBV5-6, TRBV5-1 and TRBV20-1 belonged to about five TRBV segments found more frequently than in controls.

Unique molecular identifiers were carried by the TCR beta cDNA libraries. Via MiXCR, TCRdb re-called the PCR reads, giving one row per CDR3 protein. The sample yields about 460,000 distinct CDR3 sequences, less than 45% seen once. The germline V gene has CDR1 SGHVS and CDR2 FNYEAQ. The CDR3 consists of 17 residues. Sample: blood. This receptor was obtained from a girl between 10 and 17 years old with multiple sclerosis. J is TRBJ2-3 and V is TRBV7-6; TRBD2 matches at 12 bases. The CDR3, as DNA: TGTGCCAGGAGCTTAGGGGCAGCTAGCGGGAGGGCGGATACGCAGTATTTT. Its protein product is CARSLGAASGRADTQYF.